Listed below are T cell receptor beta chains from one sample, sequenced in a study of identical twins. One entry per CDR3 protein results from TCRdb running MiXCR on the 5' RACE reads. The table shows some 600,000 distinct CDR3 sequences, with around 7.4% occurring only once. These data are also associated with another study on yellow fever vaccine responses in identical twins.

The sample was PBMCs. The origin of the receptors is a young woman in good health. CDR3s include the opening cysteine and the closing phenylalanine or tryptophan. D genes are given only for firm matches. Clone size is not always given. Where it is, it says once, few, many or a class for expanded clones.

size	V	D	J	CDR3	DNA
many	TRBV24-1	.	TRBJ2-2	CATSGWETTGELFF	TGTGCCACCAGTGGTTGGGAGACCACCGGGGAGCTGTTTTTT
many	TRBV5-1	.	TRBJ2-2	CASSLVTGTGELFF	TGCGCCAGCAGCTTGGTTACGGGCACCGGGGAGCTGTTTTTT
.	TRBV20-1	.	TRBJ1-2	CCARVVQGSIQTNYGYTF	TGCTGTGCTAGAGTAGTACAGGGCTCAATTCAAACTAACTATGGCTACACCTTC
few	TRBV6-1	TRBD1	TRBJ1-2	CASKPSGQGNGYTF	TGTGCCAGTAAGCCCTCGGGACAGGGGAATGGCTACACCTTC
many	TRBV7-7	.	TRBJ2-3	CASSPEFGLTTDTQYF	TGTGCCAGCAGCCCGGAATTTGGCCTAACGACAGATACGCAGTATTTT
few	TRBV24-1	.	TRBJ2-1	CATSDRGARQGQNEQFF	TGTGCCACCAGTGACAGGGGGGCTCGACAGGGACAGAATGAGCAGTTCTTC
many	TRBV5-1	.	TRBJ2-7	CASSPNRIYEQYF	TGCGCCAGCAGCCCGAACAGGATCTACGAGCAGTACTTC
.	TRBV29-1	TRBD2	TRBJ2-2	CSVESSGGAGPGELFF	TGCAGCGTTGAGAGTAGCGGGGGGGCTGGACCCGGGGAGCTGTTTTTT
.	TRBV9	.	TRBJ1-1	CATGPTEAFF	TGTGCTACCGGTCCCACTGAAGCTTTCTTT
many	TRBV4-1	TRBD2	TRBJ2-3	CASSLPTSGGTDTQYF	TGCGCCAGCAGCCTCCCGACTAGCGGAGGCACAGATACGCAGTATTTT
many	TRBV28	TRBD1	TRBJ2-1	CASRRTGGPYNEQFF	TGTGCCAGCAGACGAACAGGGGGCCCATACAATGAGCAGTTCTTC
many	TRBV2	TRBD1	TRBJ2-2	CASRDNNRGSTGELFF	TGTGCCAGCAGGGATAACAACAGGGGATCCACCGGGGAGCTGTTTTTT